A single T cell receptor (beta chain) is shown here with its context. Its antigen remains unknown. The sample is drawn from a study of blood T cells in healthy people across ages. The study's findings and limits: Investigators treated diversity estimates from one million T cells as underestimates. PBMCs were not sorted, which prevented a conclusive comparison of naive versus antigen-experienced cells. Aged donors had fewer naive CD4+ cells and lower diversity than long-lived donors.

Each donor gave 9 to 10 milliliters of peripheral blood. Together with a sample-barcoded 5' primer, a J-beta primer mix was included in a second PCR lasting roughly 6 to 12 cycles. TCRdb re-called the 5' RACE reads with MiXCR, one entry per CDR3 protein. The sample includes around 900,000 distinct CDR3 sequences, 51% of them seen just once. This receptor was taken from a woman aged 55-70 years in good health. Sequenced sample: blood.

The CDR3 loop is CASTGETTDTQYF. The CDR3 DNA follows: TGTGCCAGCACAGGGGAGACCACAGATACGCAGTATTTT. The rearrangement links TRBV3-1 to TRBJ2-3; D perhaps matches TRBD1 (6 bases). The CDR3 is 13 residues long. Trimming left V 7 bases short and J 2 bases short, with 10 bases between. CDR1 is LGHDT and CDR2 is YNNKEL in the germline V gene (reference sequence).